This TCR beta chain derives from a study of PD-L1 blockade in urothelial cancer. TCRdb keeps only in-frame clones here, not all; method: immunoSEQ multiplex PCR. The data hold about 84,000 clones, with over 80% observed a single time. V lost 7 bases, J lost 6 bases, and 17 bases lay in between. This CDR3 comprises 14 residues. Germline CDR1 reads SEHNR; CDR2 reads FQNEAQ (reference sequence). This receptor was obtained from a man aged 65-85 years with urothelial cancer. The sequencing here drew on PBMCs, taken around atezolizumab (anti-PD-L1) treatment. The chain carries TRBV7-9 and TRBJ2-3; perhaps TRBD2 as D (6 bases). The CDR3, as DNA: TGTGCCAGCACCATGAATAGGGAGGTGGATACGCAGTATTTT. Protein: CASTMNREVDTQYF.